This T cell receptor (beta chain) was sequenced in a study of blood T cell repertoires in COVID-19. Overall study: From the United States, Italy and Spain came samples of acute and convalescent COVID-19.

V lost 4 bases, J lost 5 bases, and 11 bases lay in between. There are 13 residues in the CDR3. Germline V gene lookup returns CDR1 MNHEY and CDR2 SVGAGI. Sequencing was performed with immunoSEQ multiplex PCR; in TCRdb, only in-frame clones are kept and a portion is missing. The table lists roughly 290,000 clones, about 85% of them singletons. Recruited during active infection, patients (from Seattle) were subsequently followed longitudinally. The sequencing sample was made of peripheral blood. This TCR came from a human donor with COVID-19, enrolled during active disease. The donor label of this sample is uncertain. The V and J genes are TRBV6-5 and TRBJ2-5; possibly TRBD2 for D (6 bases). DNA for the CDR3: TGTGCCAGCAGTTTTGGGGGACTGGAGACCCAGTACTTC. Amino acid sequence: CASSFGGLETQYF.